A single sample gave rise to the 25 T cell receptor beta chains below, sequenced in a study of ipilimumab plus nivolumab after autologous stem cell transplantation (dated by TCRdb to about 2021). The library came from the immunoSEQ multiplex PCR assay. TCRdb took this table from immuneACCESS and kept in-frame rearrangements with V and J called. Such tables lack part of the clones; where checked against another copy, unresolved V genes explain under half of the gap, and the rest is unexplained. The sample yields 77,000 or so clones; under 85% were counted once. Clones ranked in the top ten supply under 2.5% of the sample. The sample in question was PBMCs, obtained in a trial of ipilimumab plus nivolumab as post-transplant consolidation. The receptors here all came from a male donor with diffuse large B-cell lymphoma.

CDR3: CASSLDKETQYF. As DNA, the CDR3 is TGTGCCAGCAGCTTGGACAAAGAGACCCAGTACTTC. V and J are TRBV5-5 and TRBJ2-5; D gene unclear. V lost 0 bases to trimming and J lost 3 bases, with 3 bases between them. Germline CDR1 reads SGHKS; CDR2 reads YYEKEE (reference sequence). This CDR3 region has 12 residues.

The rearrangement uses TRBV7-2 and TRBJ2-5; no reliable D call. V was trimmed by 4 bases and J by 7 bases, leaving 16 bases between them. CDR3 length: 14 amino acids. Germline values: CDR1 SGHTA, CDR2 FQGNSA. CDR3 sequence reads: CASSSDHFLGTQYF. The CDR3 DNA sequence: TGTGCCAGCAGCTCAGATCACTTTCTAGGGACCCAGTACTTC.

The chain couples TRBV5-4 to TRBJ2-7; 9 bases line up with TRBD1. There are 14 residues in the CDR3. V shed 3 bases and J 6 bases; nucleotides not matched to a gene: 7. Germline V lookup: CDR1 SGHNT, CDR2 YYREEE (reference sequence). The DNA for the CDR3 is TGTGCCAGCAGCTCGGACAGGGGCGCCGTCGAGCAGTACTTC. This gives the protein CASSSDRGAVEQYF.

The chain recombines TRBV9 with TRBJ2-7; possibly TRBD2 for D (6 bases). The CDR3 consists of 14 residues. With 4 bases removed from V and 0 bases from J, the gap between germline ends came to 11 bases. Germline assignment: CDR1 SGDLS and CDR2 YYNGEE. DNA for the CDR3: TGTGCCAGCAGCTCCTCGGGGGTCTCCTACGAGCAGTACTTC. Its protein is CASSSSGVSYEQYF.

This chain joins TRBV6-4 and TRBJ2-5; D possibly corresponds to TRBD2 (5 bases). With 8 bases removed from V and 5 bases from J, the gap between germline ends came to 15 bases. The CDR3 runs to 13 residues. Germline CDR1 and CDR2: MRHNA and SNTAGT. The CDR3: CASAGDNGETQYF. DNA of the CDR3: TGTGCCAGCGCGGGCGACAACGGGGAGACCCAGTACTTC.

V usage is TRBV9 and J usage is TRBJ2-3; tentative D call: TRBD2 (5 bases). The CDR3 covers 15 residues. CDR1 SGDLS and CDR2 YYNGEE come from the germline V gene. V lost 4 bases and J lost 5, with 17 bases in between. CDR3 in amino acids: CASSPTAPRGDTQYF. CDR3 DNA sequence: TGTGCCAGCAGCCCGACCGCTCCTCGGGGAGATACGCAGTATTTT.

The gene calls are TRBV7-8 and TRBJ2-2; D possibly uses TRBD1 or TRBD2 (5 bases each). The V gene lost 1 base and the J gene lost 1 base, with 10 bases spanning the gap. Germline values: CDR1 SGHVS, CDR2 FQNEAQ. This CDR3 contains 16 residues. The chain's CDR3 is CASSLVGGLNTGELFF. The DNA of the CDR3 is TGTGCCAGCAGCTTAGTTGGGGGATTGAACACCGGGGAGCTGTTTTTT.

The chain carries TRBV19 and TRBJ1-2; possible D gene TRBD1, 5 bases. Trimming pared 7 bases from V and 8 bases from J, leaving 14 bases between. Germline lookup yields CDR1 LNHDA and CDR2 SQIVND (reference sequence). The CDR3 has 12 amino acids. CDR3 protein: CASNRGLGGYTF. The CDR3, as DNA: TGTGCCAGTAATCGGGGCTTGGGGGGCTACACCTTC.

The V gene is TRBV7-8, the J gene TRBJ2-3, with 7 bases matching TRBD2. The CDR3 loop spans 16 amino acids. In germline, CDR1 is SGHVS, CDR2 FQNEAQ. V gave up 5 bases and J gave up 2 bases; unmatched junction bases: 10. The CDR3 nucleotides are TGTGCCAGCAGCACGAGCCGGGGGGTCACCACAGATACGCAGTATTTT. It specifies CASSTSRGVTTDTQYF. Together with reference TRBV7-8 and TRBJ2-3, the CDR3 gives the full variable domain: GAGVSQSPRYKVAKRGQDVALRCDPISGHVSLFWYQQALGQGPEFLTYFQNEAQLDKSGLPSDRFFAERPEGSVSTLKIQRTQQEDSAVYLCASSTSRGVTTDTQYFGPGTRLTVL.

The chain links TRBV5-4 to TRBJ1-1; D not certain. The CDR3 is made up of 14 amino acids. CDR1 and CDR2 from the germline V gene are SGHNT and YYREEE (reference sequence). Between the trimmed V and J ends, which lost 0 bases and 11 bases, there was a span of 17 bases. The CDR3 nucleotides are TGTGCCAGCAGCTTGGCCTATGAGGGTGTTGGGGCTTTCTTT. Amino acid sequence: CASSLAYEGVGAFF.

V usage is TRBV10-3 and J usage is TRBJ2-7; 11 bases are shared with TRBD1. The CDR3 contains 16 residues. The trim removed 2 bases at V and 0 bases at J, leaving 3 bases unmatched. Germline CDR1 reads ENHRY; CDR2 reads SYGVKD. In nucleotides, the CDR3 is TGTGCCATCAGTGAGGACGGGACAGGGGGCTCCTACGAGCAGTACTTC. As protein: CAISEDGTGGSYEQYF.

The CDR3 reads CASSYSIVATNEKLFF. The CDR3 region has the DNA TGTGCCAGCAGTTACTCGATCGTCGCAACTAATGAAAAACTGTTTTTT. The chain combines TRBV6-5 with TRBJ1-4; no firm D call. Germline loops: CDR1 MNHEY, CDR2 SVGAGI. CDR3 size: 16 residues. V was shortened by 0 bases and J by 0 bases, with 8 bases between the two germline ends.

V is TRBV19 and J is TRBJ2-1, with 11 bases lining up with TRBD1. Germline CDR1 is LNHDA and CDR2 is SQIVND (reference sequence). V lost 9 bases, J lost 7 bases, and 8 bases stayed unmatched. This CDR3 comprises 14 residues. CDR3 amino acids: CASSGQGGGNEQFF. The CDR3 nucleotides are TGTGCCAGCTCGGGACAGGGGGGCGGGAATGAGCAGTTCTTC.

The chain uses TRBV2 and TRBJ1-2; D remains ambiguous. From germline, CDR1 is SNHLY and CDR2 FYNNEI. The CDR3 consists of 13 residues. With 3 bases removed from V and 1 base from J, the gap between germline ends came to 6 bases. CDR3 sequence (DNA): TGTGCCAGCAGTGATCAGATTAACTATGGCTACACCTTC. Protein sequence: CASSDQINYGYTF.

The chain carries TRBV4-1 and TRBJ2-3; the D is unclear. This CDR3 has 13 amino acids. The V and J ends lost 1 base and 9 bases respectively, with 11 bases between them. Germline V gene data show CDR1 as MGHRA and CDR2 as YSYEKL. CDR3 in amino acids: CASSQVRVETQYF. The CDR3 nucleotides are TGCGCCAGCAGCCAAGTAAGGGTGGAGACGCAGTATTTT.

The genes are TRBV6-5 and TRBJ2-5; TRBD1 matches 7 bases. The J call may be incorrect, as the DNA end agrees better with TRBJ2-7. This CDR3 comprises 15 residues. Germline loops: CDR1 MNHEY, CDR2 SVGAGI. CDR3 residues: CASREFTGASYEQYF. The CDR3 DNA is TGTGCCAGCAGGGAGTTTACAGGGGCGTCCTACGAGCAGTACTTC.

The chain employs TRBV30 and TRBJ1-2, with TRBD1 as a possible D gene (6 bases). CDR1 GTSNPN and CDR2 SVGIG come from the germline V gene (reference sequence). The CDR3 totals 13 residues. V shed 3 bases and J shed 6 bases, with 14 bases lying between them. In DNA, the CDR3 is TGTGCCTGGAGGGCCCTAGGGGGGAATGGCTACACCTTC. This translates into CAWRALGGNGYTF.

V usage is TRBV21-1 and J usage is TRBJ1-5. TRBV21-1 is termed a pseudogene. The CDR3 runs to 14 residues. CDR3 in amino acids: CASSFPGVLQPQHF. The CDR3 DNA follows: TGTGCCAGCAGCTTCCCTGGGGTACTCCAGCCCCAGCATTTT.

The chain links TRBV4-1 to TRBJ2-3, with 14 bases lining up with TRBD2. The V segment lost 4 bases and the J segment 3 bases; nucleotides outside the gene matches: 12. Germline CDR1 MGHRA, CDR2 YSYEKL. The CDR3 totals 19 residues. The CDR3 protein is CASSRKGLAGGEGTDTQYF. In nucleotides, the CDR3 is TGCGCCAGCAGCCGGAAAGGACTAGCGGGGGGCGAAGGGACAGATACGCAGTATTTT.

The V call is TRBV18, the J call TRBJ1-4; D remains unclear. The ends were cut back, 4 bases at V and 2 bases at J, with 14 bases in the middle. The CDR3 runs 16 residues. Per germline, CDR1 KGHSH and CDR2 LQKENI. The CDR3 region has the DNA TGTGCCAGCTCACAGAACCCGGGTCTGACTAATGAAAAACTGTTTTTT. Amino acid sequence: CASSQNPGLTNEKLFF.

With respect to this clone: This specimen includes other DNA sequences encoding the same CDR3. The chain couples TRBV7-9 to TRBJ1-6; no firm D call. The germline V and J ends were trimmed by 5 bases and 6 bases, with 8 bases remaining between them. Germline assignment: CDR1 SEHNR and CDR2 FQNEAQ (reference sequence). The CDR3 length is 13 residues. The CDR3 sequence is CASSLRANSPLHF. CDR3 bases: TGTGCCAGCAGCCTCAGAGCTAATTCACCCCTCCACTTT.

This clone has a single count. The V gene is TRBV15, the J gene TRBJ2-3, with D tentatively TRBD2 (7 bases). Germline-derived CDR1 and CDR2 are LNHNV and YYDKDF (reference sequence). Trimming left V 0 bases short and J 2 bases short, with 12 bases between. The CDR3 totals 16 residues. The CDR3 DNA reads TGTGCCACCAGCAGAGATCGGGGGGCTCACACAGATACGCAGTATTTT. This encodes CATSRDRGAHTDTQYF.

This rearrangement joins TRBV5-1 to TRBJ1-6, with TRBD1 matching 8 bases. Trimming at V came to 4 bases and at J to 8 bases, leaving 8 bases not matched to a gene. This CDR3 has 15 amino acids. The germline CDR1 and CDR2 sequences are SGHRS and YFSETQ. CDR3 coding DNA: TGCGCCAGCAGCGCATTACAGGGGGAGGATTCACCCCTCCACTTT. Translation gives CASSALQGEDSPLHF.

This clone was found a few times. The V and J genes are TRBV11-2 and TRBJ2-5; 9 positions match TRBD1. Germline V gene lookup returns CDR1 SGHAT and CDR2 FQNNGV. CDR3 length: 13 residues. Trimming at V came to 4 bases and at J to 4 bases, leaving 1 base not matched to a gene. CDR3 protein: CASSSTGGETQYF. The CDR3 DNA reads as TGTGCCAGCAGCTCGACAGGGGGAGAGACCCAGTACTTC. Full variable domain (remainder filled in from reference TRBV11-2 and TRBJ2-5): EAGVAQSPRYKIIEKRQSVAFWCNPISGHATLYWYQQILGQGPKLLIQFQNNGVVDDSQLPKDRFSAERLKGVDSTLKIQPAKLEDSAVYLCASSSTGGETQYFGPGTRLLVL.

This chain connects TRBV12-5 to TRBJ1-5, with 8 bases aligning to TRBD1. The CDR3 length is 15 residues. Germline V gives CDR1 LGHNT, CDR2 FRNRAP. After removal of 2 bases from V and 3 bases from J, the junction contained 3 bases not matched to a gene. This CDR3 is CASGLQGAPNQPQHF. CDR3 sequence (DNA): TGTGCTAGTGGTTTGCAGGGGGCGCCCAATCAGCCCCAGCATTTT. The whole variable domain, filled in from reference TRBV12-5 and TRBJ1-5, reads DARVTQTPRHKVTEMGQEVTMRCQPILGHNTVFWYRQTMMQGLELLAYFRNRAPLDDSGMPKDRFSAEMPDATLATLKIQPSEPRDSAVYFCASGLQGAPNQPQHFGDGTRLSIL.